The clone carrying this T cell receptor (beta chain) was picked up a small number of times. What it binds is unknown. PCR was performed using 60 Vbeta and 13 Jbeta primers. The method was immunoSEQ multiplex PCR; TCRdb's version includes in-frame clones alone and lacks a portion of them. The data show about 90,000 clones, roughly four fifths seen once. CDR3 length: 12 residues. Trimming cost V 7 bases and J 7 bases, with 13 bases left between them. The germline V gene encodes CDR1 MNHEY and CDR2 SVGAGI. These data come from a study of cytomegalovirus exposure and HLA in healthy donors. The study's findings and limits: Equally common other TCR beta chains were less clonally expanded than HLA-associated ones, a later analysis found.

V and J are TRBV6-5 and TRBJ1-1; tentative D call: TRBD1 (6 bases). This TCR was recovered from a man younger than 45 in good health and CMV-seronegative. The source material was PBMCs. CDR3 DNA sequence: TGTGCCAGCACTAAGGGGGGGCTTGAAGCTTTCTTT. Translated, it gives CASTKGGLEAFF.